This T cell receptor (beta chain) was identified in a study of T cell repertoires in cytomegalovirus infection. In TCRdb, the reads were re-called with MiXCR into one record per CDR3 protein. This sample yields about 60,000 distinct CDR3 sequences, of which around 33% are seen a single time; 55% to 75% belongs to the top ten. A word on this clonotype: Its antigen is still unknown.

Germline assignment: CDR1 SGHTA and CDR2 FQGNSA. The trim removed 0 bases at V and 3 bases at J, leaving 5 bases unmatched. The CDR3 consists of 18 residues. The receptor was isolated from a human donor in good health (CMV status not recorded). Some clones in this sample may be carry-over from other donors' samples. Sequencing was carried out using PBMCs, sequenced either directly or after in vitro stimulation (not recorded which). The chain is built from TRBV7-2 and TRBJ2-6; 10 positions match TRBD1. CDR3: CASSLARQGAFGANVLTF. The CDR3 DNA sequence: TGTGCCAGCAGCTTAGCGAGACAGGGGGCCTTTGGGGCCAACGTCCTGACTTTC.